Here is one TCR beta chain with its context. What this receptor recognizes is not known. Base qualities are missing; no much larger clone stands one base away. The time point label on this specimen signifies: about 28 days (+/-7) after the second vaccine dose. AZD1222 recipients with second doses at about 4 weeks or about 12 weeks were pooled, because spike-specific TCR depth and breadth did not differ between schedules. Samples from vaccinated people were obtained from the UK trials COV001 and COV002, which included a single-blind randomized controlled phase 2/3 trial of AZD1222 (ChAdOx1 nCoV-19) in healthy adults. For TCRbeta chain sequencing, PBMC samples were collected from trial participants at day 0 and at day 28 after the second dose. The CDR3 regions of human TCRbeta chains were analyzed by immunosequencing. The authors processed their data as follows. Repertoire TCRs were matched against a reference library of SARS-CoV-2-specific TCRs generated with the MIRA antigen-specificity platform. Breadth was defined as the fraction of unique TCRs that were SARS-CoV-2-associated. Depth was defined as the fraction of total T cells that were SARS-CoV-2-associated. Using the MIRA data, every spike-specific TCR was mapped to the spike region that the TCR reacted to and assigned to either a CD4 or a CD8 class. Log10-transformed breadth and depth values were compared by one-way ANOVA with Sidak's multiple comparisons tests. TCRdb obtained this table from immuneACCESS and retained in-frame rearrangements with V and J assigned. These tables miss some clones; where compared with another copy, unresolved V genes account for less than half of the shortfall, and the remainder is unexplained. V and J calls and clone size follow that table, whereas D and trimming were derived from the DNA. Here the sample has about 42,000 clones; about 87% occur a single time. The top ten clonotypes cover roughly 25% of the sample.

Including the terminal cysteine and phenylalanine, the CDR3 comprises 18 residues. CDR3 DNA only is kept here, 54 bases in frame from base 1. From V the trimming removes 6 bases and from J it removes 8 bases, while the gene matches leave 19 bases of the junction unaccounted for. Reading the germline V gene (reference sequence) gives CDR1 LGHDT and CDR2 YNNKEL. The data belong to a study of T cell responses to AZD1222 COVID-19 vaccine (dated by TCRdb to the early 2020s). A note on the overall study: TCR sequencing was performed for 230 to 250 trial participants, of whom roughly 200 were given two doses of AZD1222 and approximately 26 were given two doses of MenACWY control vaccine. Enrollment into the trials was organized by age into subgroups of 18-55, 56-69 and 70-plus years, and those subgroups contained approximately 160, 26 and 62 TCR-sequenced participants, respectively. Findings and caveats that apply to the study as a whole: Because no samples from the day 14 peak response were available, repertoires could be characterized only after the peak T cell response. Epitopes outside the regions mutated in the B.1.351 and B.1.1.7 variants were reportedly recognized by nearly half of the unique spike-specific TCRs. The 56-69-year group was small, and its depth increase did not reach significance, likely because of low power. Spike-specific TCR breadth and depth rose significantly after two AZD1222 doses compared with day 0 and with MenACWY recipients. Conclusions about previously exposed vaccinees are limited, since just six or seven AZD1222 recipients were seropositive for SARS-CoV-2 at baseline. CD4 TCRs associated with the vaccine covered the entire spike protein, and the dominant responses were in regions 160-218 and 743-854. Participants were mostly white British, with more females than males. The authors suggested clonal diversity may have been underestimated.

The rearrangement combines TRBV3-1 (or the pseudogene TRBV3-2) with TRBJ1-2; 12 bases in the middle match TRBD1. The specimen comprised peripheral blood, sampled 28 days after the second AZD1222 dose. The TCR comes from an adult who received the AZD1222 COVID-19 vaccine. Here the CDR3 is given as CASRKGQGAVTPRGGYTF. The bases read TGTGCCAGCAGAAAGGGACAGGGGGCGGTAACGCCTAGAGGGGGCTACACCTTC.